These T cell receptor beta chains were read from a single sample in a study of Ad26.COV2.S vaccination and SARS-CoV-2 variants. Method: immunoSEQ multiplex PCR; TCRdb's copy keeps in-frame clones and lacks some. The table lists hundreds of thousands of clones, around 89% of them singletons. Sequencing used peripheral blood, obtained in a trial of Ad26.COV2.S vaccine versus placebo. The source of these receptors is a person between 18 and 59 years old who received the Ad26.COV2.S COVID-19 vaccine or a placebo. Each CDR3 is given with its conserved first and last residue.

TRBJ1-4 | TRBV28 | CASSLFGDATNEKLFF
TRBJ1-4 | TRBV3-1/TRBV3-2 | CASSQGRTNEKLFF
TRBJ2-7 | TRBV3-1/TRBV3-2 | CASSPTGGYEQYF
TRBJ2-5 | TRBV6-1 | CASSEAKGVYGETQYF
TRBJ2-6 | TRBV6-5 | CASSRGASGANVLTF
TRBJ1-6 | TRBV15 | CATSRDANNSPLHF
TRBJ2-3 | TRBV10-3 | CAINPGRDFNTDTQYF
TRBJ1-3 | TRBV27 | CASGRGTGGEGNTIYF
TRBJ1-1 | TRBV6-2/TRBV6-3 | CASSYPTGDTEAFF
TRBJ2-1 | TRBV15 | CATSRDLLIYNEQFF
TRBJ1-5 | TRBV7-8 | CASSPVGNQPQHF
TRBJ2-3 | TRBV5-6 | CASSLRSGSDTQYF
TRBJ2-7 | TRBV19 | CATTPGTGGAYEQYF
TRBJ1-5 | TRBV19 | CASSIVGSNQPQHF
TRBJ2-3 | TRBV25-1 | CASTRPGQGTDTQYF
TRBJ2-7 | TRBV10-1 | CASSEPYDVGPTYEQYF
TRBJ2-7 | TRBV20-1 | CSADRGSEQYF
TRBJ1-2 | TRBV6-5 | CASLDTNYGYTF